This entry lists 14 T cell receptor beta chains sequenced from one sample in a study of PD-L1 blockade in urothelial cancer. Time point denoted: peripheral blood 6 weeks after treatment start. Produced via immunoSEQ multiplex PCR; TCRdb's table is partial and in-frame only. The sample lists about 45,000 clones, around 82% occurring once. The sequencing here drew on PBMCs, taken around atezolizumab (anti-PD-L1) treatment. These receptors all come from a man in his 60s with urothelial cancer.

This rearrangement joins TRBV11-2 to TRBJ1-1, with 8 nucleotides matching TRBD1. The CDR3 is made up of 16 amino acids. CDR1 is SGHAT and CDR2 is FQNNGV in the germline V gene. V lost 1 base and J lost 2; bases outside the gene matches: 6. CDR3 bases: TGTGCCAGCAGCTTAGGTTCCGGACAGGGCAACACTGAAGCTTTCTTT. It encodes CASSLGSGQGNTEAFF.

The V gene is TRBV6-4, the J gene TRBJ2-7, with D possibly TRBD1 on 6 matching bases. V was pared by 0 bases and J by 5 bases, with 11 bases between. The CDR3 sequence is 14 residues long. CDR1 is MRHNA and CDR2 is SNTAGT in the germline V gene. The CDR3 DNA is TGTGCCAGCAGTGACTCGGGGGCGCGGGACGAGCAGTACTTC. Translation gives CASSDSGARDEQYF.

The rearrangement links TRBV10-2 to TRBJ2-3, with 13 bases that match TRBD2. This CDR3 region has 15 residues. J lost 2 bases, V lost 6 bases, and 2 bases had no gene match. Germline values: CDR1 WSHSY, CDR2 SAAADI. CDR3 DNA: TGCGCCAGCAGGGGGACTAGCGGGAACACAGATACGCAGTATTTT. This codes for CASRGTSGNTDTQYF.

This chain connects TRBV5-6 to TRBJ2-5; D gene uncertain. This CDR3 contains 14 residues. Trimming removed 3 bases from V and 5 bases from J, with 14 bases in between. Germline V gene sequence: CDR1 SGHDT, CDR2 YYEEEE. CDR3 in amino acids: CASSSSVPWETQYF. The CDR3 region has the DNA TGTGCCAGCAGCTCGTCAGTCCCGTGGGAGACCCAGTACTTC.

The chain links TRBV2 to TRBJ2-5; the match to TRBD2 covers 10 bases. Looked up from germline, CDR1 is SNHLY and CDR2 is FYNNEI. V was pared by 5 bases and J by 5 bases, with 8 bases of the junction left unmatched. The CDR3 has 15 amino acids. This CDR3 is CASSSSGGAWETQYF. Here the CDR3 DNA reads TGTGCCAGCAGTTCCAGCGGGGGGGCCTGGGAGACCCAGTACTTC.

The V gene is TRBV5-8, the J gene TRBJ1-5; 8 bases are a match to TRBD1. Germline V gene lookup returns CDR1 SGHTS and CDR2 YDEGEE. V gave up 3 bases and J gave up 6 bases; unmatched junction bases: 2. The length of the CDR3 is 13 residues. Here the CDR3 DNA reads TGTGCCAGCAGCTACGACAGGGGTCAGCCCCAGCATTTT. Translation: CASSYDRGQPQHF.

As DNA, the CDR3 is TGTGCCAGCAGATCAGGTCCCATAGCCAAAAACATTCAGTACTTC. Translated, it gives CASRSGPIAKNIQYF. The V call is TRBV6-5, the J call TRBJ2-4; D unclear. The germline V gene has CDR1 MNHEY and CDR2 SVGAGI. The CDR3 consists of 15 residues. Trimming took off 6 bases at V and 0 bases at J, with 12 bases between the two ends.

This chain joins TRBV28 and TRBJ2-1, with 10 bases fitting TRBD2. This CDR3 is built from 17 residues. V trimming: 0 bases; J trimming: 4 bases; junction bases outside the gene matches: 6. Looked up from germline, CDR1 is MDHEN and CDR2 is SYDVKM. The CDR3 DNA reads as TGTGCCAGCAGTTTATGGACGACTAGCGGGCGGTACAATGAGCAGTTCTTC. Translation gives CASSLWTTSGRYNEQFF.

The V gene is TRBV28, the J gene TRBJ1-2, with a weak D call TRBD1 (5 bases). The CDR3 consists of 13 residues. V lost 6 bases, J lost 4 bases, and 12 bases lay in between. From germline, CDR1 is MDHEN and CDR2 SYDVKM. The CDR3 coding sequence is TGTGCCAGCAGCCAGACAGAGGTCTATGGCTACACCTTC. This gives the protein CASSQTEVYGYTF.

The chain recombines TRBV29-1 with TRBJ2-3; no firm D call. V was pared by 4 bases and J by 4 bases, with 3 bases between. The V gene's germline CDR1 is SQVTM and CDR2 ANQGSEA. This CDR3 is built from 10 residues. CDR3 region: CSVVSDTQYF. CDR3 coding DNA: TGCAGCGTTGTCTCAGATACGCAGTATTTT.

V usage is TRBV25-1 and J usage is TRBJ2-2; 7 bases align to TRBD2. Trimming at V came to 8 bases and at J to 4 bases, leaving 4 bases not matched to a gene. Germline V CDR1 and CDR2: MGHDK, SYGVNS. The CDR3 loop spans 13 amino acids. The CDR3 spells CASGVAGTGELFF. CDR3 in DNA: TGTGCCAGCGGGGTAGCGGGCACCGGGGAGCTGTTTTTT.

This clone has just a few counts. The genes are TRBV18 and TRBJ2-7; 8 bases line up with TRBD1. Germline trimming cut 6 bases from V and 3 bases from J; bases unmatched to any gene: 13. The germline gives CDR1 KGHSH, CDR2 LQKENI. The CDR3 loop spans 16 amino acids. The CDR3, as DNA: TGTGCCAGCTCCTCCCACCGGGACAGGTTTCTCTACGAGCAGTACTTC. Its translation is CASSSHRDRFLYEQYF.

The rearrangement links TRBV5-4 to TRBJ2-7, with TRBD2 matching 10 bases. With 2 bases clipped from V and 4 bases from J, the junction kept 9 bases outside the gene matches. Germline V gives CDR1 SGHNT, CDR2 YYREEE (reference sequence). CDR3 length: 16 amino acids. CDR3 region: CASSFRTSGMLYEQYF. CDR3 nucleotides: TGTGCCAGCAGCTTCCGGACTAGCGGAATGCTATACGAGCAGTACTTC. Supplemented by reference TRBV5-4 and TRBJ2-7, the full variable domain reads ETGVTQSPTHLIKTRGQQVTLRCSSQSGHNTVSWYQQALGQGPQFIFQYYREEENGRGNFPPRFSGLQFPNYSSELNVNALELDDSALYLCASSFRTSGMLYEQYFGPGTRLTVT.

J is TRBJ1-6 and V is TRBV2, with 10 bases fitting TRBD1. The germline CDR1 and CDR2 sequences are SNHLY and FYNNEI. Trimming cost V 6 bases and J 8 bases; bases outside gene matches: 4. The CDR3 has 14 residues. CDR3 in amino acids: CASSLGTGDSPLHF. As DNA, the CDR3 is TGTGCCAGCAGCTTGGGGACAGGGGATTCACCCCTCCACTTT. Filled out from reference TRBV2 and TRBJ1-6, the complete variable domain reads EPEVTQTPSHQVTQMGQEVILRCVPISNHLYFYWYRQILGQKVEFLVSFYNNEISEKSEIFDDQFSVERPDGSNFTLKIRSTKLEDSAMYFCASSLGTGDSPLHFGNGTRLTVT.